These T cell receptor beta chains were read from a single sample in a study of lymphopenia after photon versus proton radiotherapy. The repertoire was sequenced with immunoSEQ multiplex PCR; TCRdb's copy has only in-frame clones and lacks some. The data show roughly 36,000 clones, with about 90% seen just once and about 6.6% held by the top ten. The sample was peripheral blood, taken from a patient treated with photon-based radiotherapy. The receptors stem from a woman aged 50 to 60 with pancreatic cancer. Both conserved end residues are part of each CDR3. D genes are given only for firm matches. Some rows have no size entry. The others give once, few or many, or a class for an expanded clone.

D	size	V	J	CDR3	DNA
-	-	TRBV6-5	TRBJ2-3	CASSYSSTDTQYF	TGTGCCAGCAGTTACTCGAGCACAGATACGCAGTATTTT
TRBD2	-	TRBV19	TRBJ2-1	CASRRASGGWSSYNEQFF	TGTGCCAGCCGGAGAGCTAGCGGGGGGTGGAGCTCCTACAATGAGCAGTTCTTC
-	-	TRBV11-3	TRBJ2-1	CASSLDRHRPLGKGNEQFF	TGTGCCAGCAGCTTAGATCGACATAGACCCCTCGGAAAGGGCAATGAGCAGTTCTTC
-	-	TRBV7-2	TRBJ1-2	CASSLGTTATNYGYTF	TGTGCCAGCAGCTTAGGTACCACCGCAACTAACTATGGCTACACCTTC
TRBD2	few	TRBV5-1	TRBJ2-1	CASSNGLGGNEQFF	TGCGCCAGCAGCAACGGACTAGGCGGCAATGAGCAGTTCTTC
-	-	TRBV29-1	TRBJ2-1	CSVEVSGRSYNEQFF	TGCAGCGTTGAAGTGAGCGGACGCTCCTACAATGAGCAGTTCTTC
-	-	TRBV11-2	TRBJ2-4	CASSRTVSLNIQYF	TGTGCCAGCAGCCGGACAGTCAGTTTAAACATTCAGTACTTC
-	-	TRBV4-1	TRBJ1-3	CASSRETAGSGNTIYF	TGCGCCAGCAGCCGAGAAACGGCCGGCTCTGGAAACACCATATATTTT
-	-	TRBV2	TRBJ1-5	CASIGTPLVNQPQHF	TGTGCCAGCATCGGGACCCCCTTAGTCAATCAGCCCCAGCATTTT
-	-	TRBV6-1	TRBJ2-4	CASSEAWRAAKNIQYF	TGTGCCAGCAGTGAAGCGTGGCGGGCAGCCAAAAACATTCAGTACTTC
-	-	TRBV6-6	TRBJ1-4	CASSYLQGGGEKLFF	TGTGCCAGCAGTTACCTACAGGGAGGAGGTGAAAAACTGTTTTTT
-	-	TRBV5-4	TRBJ2-7	CASSLSYQGLYEQYF	TGTGCCAGCAGCCTTTCCTATCAGGGACTCTACGAGCAGTACTTC
TRBD2	-	TRBV29-1	TRBJ2-5	CSVEWTSGSRETQYF	TGCAGCGTTGAGTGGACTAGCGGGAGCAGGGAGACCCAGTACTTC
-	-	TRBV4-1	TRBJ2-3	CASSQSEAGTTDTQYF	TGCGCCAGCAGCCAATCAGAAGCAGGGACAACAGATACGCAGTATTTT
TRBD1	-	TRBV19	TRBJ2-6	CASSIPFRDRAGANVLTF	TGTGCCAGTAGTATCCCCTTTCGGGACAGGGCTGGGGCCAACGTCCTGACTTTC
-	-	TRBV6-5	TRBJ1-2	CASSYSDRSRGYTF	TGTGCCAGCAGTTACTCGGATAGGAGTCGCGGCTACACCTTC
-	-	TRBV2	TRBJ1-3	CASRTGGSRSGNTIYF	TGTGCCAGCAGGACCGGTGGCAGTCGTTCCGGAAACACCATATATTTT